The clone carrying this TCR beta chain was observed a single time. This sample was taken from a study of blood T cell repertoires in COVID-19. Background on the study: The cDNA or gDNA used as material had been derived from T cells, B-cell-depleted T cells, or PBMCs.

Those who participated ranged in age from 18 to 89 years and resided in about two dozen US areas. Participants classified as exposed had met a COVID-19 case within 2 weeks before study entry. In the original workflow: Reference gene primer amplification gave estimated nucleated cell counts. This table comes from immunoSEQ multiplex PCR, and its TCRdb copy is limited to in-frame clones, with some not included. From that table come the V and J calls and clone size; the DNA was used to work out D and trimming. The table includes almost 350,000 clones, approximately 91% detected once. The CDR3 covers 14 residues. V was pared by 6 bases and J by 3 bases, with 11 bases of the junction left unmatched. The germline gives CDR1 SQVTM, CDR2 ANQGSEA.

The TCR originated in a woman in her 30s who had been exposed to COVID-19. The source material was PBMCs or T cells enriched from blood (not recorded which). The chain combines TRBV29-1 with TRBJ2-7; 7 nucleotides align to TRBD2. The CDR3 loop reads CSVTGWGGSYEQYF. The CDR3 nucleotides are TGCAGCGTAACGGGCTGGGGAGGGAGCTACGAGCAGTACTTC.